This T cell receptor (beta chain) is from a study of blood T cells in healthy people across ages. Collection of roughly 9.8 milliliters of peripheral blood was performed for each donor. This clonotype was observed a handful of times. Its antigen is undetermined. Germline V gene lookup returns CDR1 DFQATT and CDR2 SNEGSKA (reference sequence). The CDR3 sequence is 13 residues long. The V and J ends lost 6 bases and 6 bases respectively, with 16 bases between them. Findings and caveats of the study: The unsorted PBMCs prevented any conclusive comparison of naive versus antigen-experienced cells.

A second PCR, run for about 6 to 12 cycles, used a sample-barcoded 5' primer plus a J-beta primer mix. Each CDR3 protein is one row after TCRdb ran MiXCR on the 5' RACE reads. Among 1.5 million to 2 million distinct CDR3 sequences listed, roughly 49% were seen once. The J gene is TRBJ2-3, the V gene TRBV20-1, with TRBD2 as a possible D gene (6 bases). The sample consisted of blood. The TCR was taken from a middle-aged woman in good health. The CDR3 nucleotides read TGCAGTGCGCGAGGGGAGGTTGGGGATACGCAGTATTTT. Protein product: CSARGEVGDTQYF.